Below, 25 T cell receptor beta chains from the same sample are listed, as sequenced in a study of blood T cell repertoires in COVID-19. Assay used: immunoSEQ multiplex PCR; TCRdb lists only in-frame clones, some missing. The sample has tens of thousands of clones, 90% to 95% seen once; the top ten hold under 4.5%. The sequenced sample was peripheral blood. These receptors were obtained from a man aged 60-69 years with acute or convalescent COVID-19.

The chain links TRBV9 to TRBJ1-4; 10 bases line up with TRBD1. The CDR3 contains 15 residues. The ends lost 3 bases at V and 8 bases at J; junction bases unmatched: 7. Germline V gives CDR1 SGDLS, CDR2 YYNGEE. CDR3 amino acids: CASSAGTGDGEKLFF. CDR3 bases: TGTGCCAGCAGCGCCGGGACAGGGGATGGGGAAAAACTGTTTTTT.

The chain carries TRBV6-2 or TRBV6-3 and TRBJ1-1; 7 bases map to TRBD1. The CDR3 is made up of 16 amino acids. Germline V gives CDR1 MNHEY, CDR2 SVGEGT. V shed 0 bases and J 4 bases; nucleotides not matched to a gene: 8. The CDR3 region has the DNA TGTGCCAGCAGTTACTCCCCAGGGGGGAAAGGCACTGAAGCTTTCTTT. Translation: CASSYSPGGKGTEAFF.

This rearrangement joins TRBV19 to TRBJ2-3; TRBD1 is a possible D gene (6 bases). CDR3 length: 14 amino acids. Germline-derived CDR1 and CDR2 are LNHDA and SQIVND (reference sequence). The V gene lost 3 bases and the J gene lost 2 bases, with 9 bases spanning the gap. Here the CDR3 DNA reads TGTGCCAGTAGTATGGGGGCCAACACAGATACGCAGTATTTT. This gives the protein CASSMGANTDTQYF.

V usage is TRBV5-1 and J usage is TRBJ1-3; the D gene is possibly TRBD1 (6 bases). The CDR3 is 14 residues long. The V and J ends lost 3 bases and 1 base respectively, with 8 bases between them. Per germline, CDR1 SGHRS and CDR2 YFSETQ. This CDR3 reads CASSSGASGNTIYF. CDR3 nucleotide sequence: TGCGCCAGCAGCTCAGGGGCATCTGGAAACACCATATATTTT.

This clone was recorded only once. This rearrangement joins TRBV5-1 to TRBJ2-1; TRBD1 agrees at 7 bases. With V trimmed by 2 bases and J by 4 bases, 6 bases remained unmatched. The CDR3 is made up of 15 amino acids. CDR1 is SGHRS and CDR2 is YFSETQ in the germline V gene. CDR3 nucleotides: TGCGCCAGCAGCTTAACCGGGGACAGTTACAATGAGCAGTTCTTC. Residues: CASSLTGDSYNEQFF.

This CDR3 is CATSRDLGGSYNEQFF. DNA for the CDR3: TGTGCCACCAGCAGAGATCTCGGAGGGTCCTACAATGAGCAGTTCTTC. This chain links TRBV15 with TRBJ2-1; D may be TRBD2 (6 bases). Germline CDR1 is LNHNV and CDR2 is YYDKDF (reference sequence). The CDR3 contains 16 residues. Trimming took off 0 bases at V and 1 base at J, with 10 bases between the two ends. Full variable domain (outside the CDR3, taken from reference TRBV15 and TRBJ2-1): DAMVIQNPRYQVTQFGKPVTLSCSQTLNHNVMYWYQQKSSQAPKLLFHYYDKDFNNEADTPDNFQSRRPNTSFCFLDIRSPGLGDTAMYLCATSRDLGGSYNEQFFGPGTRLTVL.

The genes are TRBV29-1 and TRBJ2-5; D might be TRBD1 (5 bases). The CDR3 sequence is 15 residues long. Between the trimmed V and J ends, which lost 4 bases and 1 base, there was a span of 16 bases. The germline V gene encodes CDR1 SQVTM and CDR2 ANQGSEA. The CDR3 spells CSVVGFGAGQETQYF. In DNA, the CDR3 is TGCAGCGTTGTGGGTTTTGGGGCAGGCCAAGAGACCCAGTACTTC. Variable domain in full (rest from reference TRBV29-1 and TRBJ2-5): SAVISQKPSRDICQRGTSLTIQCQVDSQVTMMFWYRQQPGQSLTLIATANQGSEATYESGFVIDKFPISRPNLTFSTLTVSNMSPEDSSIYLCSVVGFGAGQETQYFGPGTRLLVL.

The genes are TRBV6-5 and TRBJ1-1, with D maybe TRBD1 (5 bases). Germline values: CDR1 MNHEY, CDR2 SVGAGI. This CDR3 is 15 amino acids long. Deletions cut 7 bases from V and 5 bases from J, with 20 bases between. The CDR3 spells CASTPGGRGTTEAFF. The CDR3 DNA sequence: TGTGCCAGCACCCCGGGCGGGAGGGGCACAACTGAAGCTTTCTTT.

Only a few counts were recorded for this clone. The chain is built from TRBV27 and TRBJ1-6; 9 nucleotides align to TRBD1. This CDR3 has 14 amino acids. J lost 10 bases, V lost 7 bases, and 8 bases had no gene match. Germline loops: CDR1 MNHEY, CDR2 SMNVEV (reference sequence). The CDR3 coding sequence is TGTGCCAGCACCGACGGGACAGGGAGGTCACCCCTCCACTTT. Amino acids: CASTDGTGRSPLHF.

This chain uses TRBV6-6 with TRBJ2-7, with D perhaps TRBD1 (5 bases). Germline CDR1 reads MNHNY; CDR2 reads SVGAGI (reference sequence). CDR3 length: 14 residues. The V and J ends lost 2 bases and 2 bases respectively, with 10 bases between them. This CDR3 is CASSYKGWAYEQYV. Written as DNA, the CDR3 is TGTGCCAGCAGTTACAAGGGGTGGGCCTACGAGCAGTACGTC.

The rearrangement links TRBV12-5 to TRBJ2-3; 9 positions agree with TRBD2. The CDR3 sequence is 16 residues long. V was clipped by 5 bases and J by 0 bases; unmatched bases: 6. Per germline, CDR1 LGHNT and CDR2 FRNRAP. CDR3 amino acids: CASGPGLAPSTDTQYF. CDR3 DNA: TGTGCTAGTGGTCCAGGACTAGCGCCAAGCACAGATACGCAGTATTTT.

The chain couples TRBV9 to TRBJ1-1; D may be TRBD1 (6 bases). Germline CDR1 and CDR2: SGDLS and YYNGEE. The V end lost 4 bases, the J end lost 2 bases, and 15 bases lay between the germline ends. The CDR3 loop spans 15 amino acids. CDR3 region: CASSPYGGLNTEAFF. The CDR3 DNA follows: TGTGCCAGCAGCCCCTACGGGGGGCTCAACACTGAAGCTTTCTTT.

CDR3 nucleotides: TGTGCCAGCAGTTCAGGGGATCAGCCCCAGCATTTT. Translated: CASSSGDQPQHF. The V call is TRBV6-6, the J call TRBJ1-5, with a possible D match to TRBD1 (6 bases). The CDR3 contains 12 residues. V was shortened by 4 bases and J by 5 bases, with 6 bases between the two germline ends. CDR1 is MNHNY and CDR2 is SVGAGI in the germline V gene (reference sequence).

This chain uses TRBV5-1 with TRBJ1-4; TRBD1 agrees at 7 bases. The CDR3 loop spans 15 amino acids. Germline lookup yields CDR1 SGHRS and CDR2 YFSETQ. Trimming cost V 0 bases and J 7 bases; bases outside gene matches: 6. The CDR3 DNA follows: TGCGCCAGCAGCTTGGAGACAGGGTCGGGTGAAAAACTGTTTTTT. Translating gives CASSLETGSGEKLFF.

This clone was picked up one time. The J gene is TRBJ2-2, the V gene TRBV5-1, with 7 bases matching TRBD2. The V gene's germline CDR1 is SGHRS and CDR2 YFSETQ. The ends lost 3 bases at V and 3 bases at J; junction bases unmatched: 8. The CDR3 totals 16 residues. The CDR3 reads CASSWEGPSHTGELFF. CDR3 bases: TGCGCCAGCAGCTGGGAGGGACCGTCTCACACCGGGGAGCTGTTTTTT. The variable domain in full, completed from reference TRBV5-1 and TRBJ2-2, reads KAGVTQTPRYLIKTRGQQVTLSCSPISGHRSVSWYQQTPGQGLQFLFEYFSETQRNKGNFPGRFSGRQFSNSRSEMNVSTLELGDSALYLCASSWEGPSHTGELFFGEGSRLTVL.

This chain connects TRBV28 to TRBJ1-1, with 9 bases matching TRBD1. V lost 6 bases, J lost 5 bases, and 4 bases stayed unmatched. The germline gives CDR1 MDHEN, CDR2 SYDVKM. The CDR3 is 13 amino acids. CDR3 sequence reads: CASSLGQGTEAFF. Written as DNA, the CDR3 is TGTGCCAGCAGCCTAGGACAGGGGACTGAAGCTTTCTTT.

The chain carries TRBV5-1 and TRBJ1-2; D possibly corresponds to TRBD1 (5 bases). Germline V lookup: CDR1 SGHRS, CDR2 YFSETQ. V lost 0 bases to trimming and J lost 1 base, with 7 bases between them. The length of the CDR3 is 14 residues. CDR3 loop: CASSLGQSNYGYTF. The CDR3 DNA follows: TGCGCCAGCAGCTTGGGACAGAGTAACTATGGCTACACCTTC.

The rearrangement links TRBV5-1 to TRBJ2-1; 11 bases fit TRBD2. This CDR3 is 17 amino acids long. V dropped 4 bases and J dropped 6; count of bases not matched to a gene: 12. Per the germline V gene, CDR1 is SGHRS and CDR2 is YFSETQ. CDR3 protein: CASSATLTSGTGNEQFF. As DNA, the CDR3 is TGCGCCAGCAGCGCCACTTTGACTAGCGGGACTGGCAATGAGCAGTTCTTC.

The genes are TRBV5-4 and TRBJ2-3; 7 bases agree with TRBD2. The CDR3 is 15 amino acids. V shed 0 bases, J shed 4 bases, and the junction held 5 bases outside the gene matches. Germline CDR1 reads SGHNT; CDR2 reads YYREEE (reference sequence). This CDR3 reads CASSLDVAGADTQYF. CDR3 in DNA: TGTGCCAGCAGCTTGGACGTTGCGGGAGCAGATACGCAGTATTTT.

The genes are TRBV6-5 and TRBJ1-3; TRBD1 might be the D (6 bases). The V end lost 6 bases, the J end lost 0 bases, and 12 bases lay between the germline ends. The germline gives CDR1 MNHEY, CDR2 SVGAGI. This CDR3 region has 15 residues. CDR3 in amino acids: CASRTGGHSGNTIYF. DNA of the CDR3: TGTGCCAGCAGAACGGGGGGGCACTCTGGAAACACCATATATTTT.

CDR3 amino acids: CASSQKQELGNTIYF. The CDR3 nucleotides read TGCGCCAGCAGCCAGAAACAGGAGCTCGGAAACACCATATATTTT. V and J are TRBV4-1 and TRBJ1-3, with D possibly matching TRBD1 (5 bases). The ends were cut back, 3 bases at V and 4 bases at J, with 13 bases in the middle. CDR3 size: 15 residues. CDR1 is MGHRA and CDR2 is YSYEKL in the germline V gene.

The chain carries TRBV6-6 and TRBJ1-4; tentatively, D is TRBD1 (6 bases). The CDR3 is 14 residues long. The germline gives CDR1 MNHNY, CDR2 SVGAGI (reference sequence). V dropped 6 bases and J dropped 10 bases, with 18 bases sitting between them. CDR3 sequence: CASSSQGLSGKLFF. CDR3 DNA sequence: TGTGCCAGCAGCTCACAGGGTCTATCCGGAAAACTGTTTTTT.

This clone was seen just once. The chain is built from TRBV19 and TRBJ1-2; D is undetermined. With 3 bases removed from V and 7 bases from J, the gap between germline ends came to 15 bases. The CDR3 is 14 residues long. Germline-derived CDR1 and CDR2 are LNHDA and SQIVND (reference sequence). CDR3 DNA: TGTGCCAGTAGTATCGGCAGGACTTTCTTTGGCTACACCTTC. Translation gives CASSIGRTFFGYTF.

V is TRBV7-9 and J is TRBJ2-5; a weak D match, TRBD2 (5 bases). Germline V CDR1 and CDR2: SEHNR, FQNEAQ (reference sequence). Trimming stripped 1 base from V and 4 bases from J, with 13 bases between. The CDR3 totals 15 residues. CDR3 nucleotides: TGTGCCAGCAGCTTAGTCCGCGGCGCGGGAGAGACCCAGTACTTC. It codes for CASSLVRGAGETQYF.

For the CDR3, the DNA is TGTGCCAGCAGCAGGGGTGATGGCTACACCTTC. Encoded protein: CASSRGDGYTF. V and J are TRBV9 and TRBJ1-2; D might be TRBD1 (5 bases). This CDR3 spans 11 amino acids. Trimming removed 4 bases at V and 6 bases at J, with 7 bases between. CDR1 is SGDLS, CDR2 YYNGEE, per germline.